Listed below are T cell receptor beta chains from one sample, sequenced in a study of T cells after yellow fever vaccination. Via MiXCR, TCRdb re-called the 5' RACE reads, giving one row per CDR3 protein. The repertoire holds 550,000 to 750,000 distinct CDR3 sequences, with around an eighth as singletons. Here the sequenced sample was PBMCs, taken on the day of the yellow fever booster vaccination. Receptors originate from a man under 40 who received the YFV17D yellow fever vaccine. Each CDR3 is given with its conserved first and last residue. The D gene is left open where the match is weak. For some rows the clone size is stated as once, few or many, or as a class when expanded; others skip it.

CDR3nt	CDR3aa	d_gene	abundance	v_gene	j_gene
TGTGCCAGCAGCGGGCGGTCCTCATCCACAGATACGCAGTATTTT	CASSGRSSSTDTQYF	-	-	TRBV4-2	TRBJ2-3
TGCGCCAGCAGCCCTGGACAGCACTCAACTAATGAAAAACTGTTTTTT	CASSPGQHSTNEKLFF	-	few	TRBV5-1	TRBJ1-4
TGCGCCAGCAGTGAGTCGGGGGGACTAGCGGGCAATGAGCAGTTCTTC	CASSESGGLAGNEQFF	TRBD2	few	TRBV10-1	TRBJ2-1
TGCGCCAGCAGTGAGGGCGGGTCGATCTCTGGGGCCAACGTCCTGACTTTC	CASSEGGSISGANVLTF	-	-	TRBV10-2	TRBJ2-6
TGCAGTGCTAGAGGGACTAGCGGGAGGGCCTTTGAAAATGAGCAGTTCTTC	CSARGTSGRAFENEQFF	TRBD2	few	TRBV20-1	TRBJ2-1
TGTGCCACCACGCCGGGACAGGGCCTTGACAATGAGCAGTTCTTC	CATTPGQGLDNEQFF	TRBD1	once	TRBV10-3	TRBJ2-1
TGTGCCAGCAGCGTAGCTGACTACAATGAGCAGTTCTTC	CASSVADYNEQFF	-	few	TRBV9	TRBJ2-1
TGCAGCGTGAAGACGGCCTACGAGCAGTACTTC	CSVKTAYEQYF	-	-	TRBV29-1	TRBJ2-7
TGCGCCAGCAGCTTGGGGGGGGAAGGCGAGACCCAGTACTTC	CASSLGGEGETQYF	-	-	TRBV5-1	TRBJ2-5
TGCAGTGCTAGGGGTAATGAGCGGATCTACGAGCAGTACTTC	CSARGNERIYEQYF	-	-	TRBV20-1	TRBJ2-7
TGTGCCAGCAGCGAAGCCCGGGGCACAGATACGCAGTATTTT	CASSEARGTDTQYF	-	-	TRBV5-6	TRBJ2-3
TGTGCCAGCAGCTTAAGCTGGGGGAATGAGCAGTTCTTC	CASSLSWGNEQFF	-	few	TRBV7-9	TRBJ2-1
TGTGCCAGCAGTCGACCTGGACTAGCGGGAGATCCAGATACGCAGTATTTT	CASSRPGLAGDPDTQYF	TRBD2	-	TRBV6-2/TRBV6-3	TRBJ2-3
TGTGCCAGTATATGGCGGGCCGCCTCGAACACCGGGGAGCTGTTTTTT	CASIWRAASNTGELFF	-	-	TRBV19	TRBJ2-2
TGTGCCTGGAGTCCGGCTAACTTGAACACTGAAGCTTTCTTT	CAWSPANLNTEAFF	-	-	TRBV30	TRBJ1-1
TGTGCCAGCCGAGGGGGCATGAACACTGAAGCTTTCTTT	CASRGGMNTEAFF	TRBD1	-	TRBV7-9	TRBJ1-1
TGTGCCAGCAGTCTGGGACAGCTGAATTCACCCCTCCACTTT	CASSLGQLNSPLHF	TRBD1	-	TRBV7-9	TRBJ1-6
TGTGCCAGCAAAATCCAGGGGGCGCACGGGGAGCTGTTTTTT	CASKIQGAHGELFF	TRBD1	many	TRBV6-2/TRBV6-3	TRBJ2-2
TGCAGTGCTAGAGATCTAGCGGAAGCCTACGAGCAGTACTTC	CSARDLAEAYEQYF	TRBD2	-	TRBV20-1	TRBJ2-7
TGTGCCAGCAGTCCGTCAACCGGGACGGTCTACGAGCAGTACTTC	CASSPSTGTVYEQYF	-	-	TRBV28	TRBJ2-7
TGTGCCAGCAGCCCTACTAGTTTCGCCGGGGAGCTGTTTTTT	CASSPTSFAGELFF	-	-	TRBV7-8	TRBJ2-2
TGTGCCAGCAGTCGGGACACCTACTTCCACGAGCAGTACTTC	CASSRDTYFHEQYF	-	many	TRBV12-3/TRBV12-4	TRBJ2-7
TGTGCCAGCAGTGAACAGGAACGGCAGCCCCAGCATTTT	CASSEQERQPQHF	-	-	TRBV6-1	TRBJ1-5